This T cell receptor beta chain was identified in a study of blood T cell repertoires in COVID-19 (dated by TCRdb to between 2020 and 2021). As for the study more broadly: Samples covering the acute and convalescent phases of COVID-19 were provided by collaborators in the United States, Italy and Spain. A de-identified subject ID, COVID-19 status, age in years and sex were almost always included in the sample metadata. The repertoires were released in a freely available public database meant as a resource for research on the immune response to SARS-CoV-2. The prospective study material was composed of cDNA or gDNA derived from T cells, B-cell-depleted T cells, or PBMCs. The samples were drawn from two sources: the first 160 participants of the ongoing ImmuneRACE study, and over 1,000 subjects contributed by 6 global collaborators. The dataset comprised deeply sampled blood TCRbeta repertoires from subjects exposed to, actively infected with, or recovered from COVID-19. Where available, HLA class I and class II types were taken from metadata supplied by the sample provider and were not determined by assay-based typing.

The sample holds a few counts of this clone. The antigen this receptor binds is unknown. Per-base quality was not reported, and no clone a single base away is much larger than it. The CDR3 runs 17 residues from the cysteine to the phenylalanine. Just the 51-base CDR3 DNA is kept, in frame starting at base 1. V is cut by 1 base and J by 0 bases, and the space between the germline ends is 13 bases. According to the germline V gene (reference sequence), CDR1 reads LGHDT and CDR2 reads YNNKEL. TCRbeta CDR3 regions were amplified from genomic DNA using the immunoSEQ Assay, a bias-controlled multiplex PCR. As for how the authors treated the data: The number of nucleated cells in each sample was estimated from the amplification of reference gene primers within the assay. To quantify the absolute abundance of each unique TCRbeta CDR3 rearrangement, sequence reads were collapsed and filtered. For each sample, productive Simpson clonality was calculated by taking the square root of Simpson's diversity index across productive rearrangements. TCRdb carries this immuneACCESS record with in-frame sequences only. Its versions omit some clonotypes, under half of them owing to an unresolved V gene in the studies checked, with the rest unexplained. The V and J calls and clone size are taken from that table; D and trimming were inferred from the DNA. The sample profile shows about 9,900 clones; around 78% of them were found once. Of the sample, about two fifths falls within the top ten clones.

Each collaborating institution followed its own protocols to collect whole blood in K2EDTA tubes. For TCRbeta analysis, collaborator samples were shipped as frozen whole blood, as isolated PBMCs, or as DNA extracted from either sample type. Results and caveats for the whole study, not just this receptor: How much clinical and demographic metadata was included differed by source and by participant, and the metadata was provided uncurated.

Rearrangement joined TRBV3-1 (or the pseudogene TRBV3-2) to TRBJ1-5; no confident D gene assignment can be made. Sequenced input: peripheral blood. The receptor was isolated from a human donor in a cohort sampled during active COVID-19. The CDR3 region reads CASSQGLASHSNQPQHF. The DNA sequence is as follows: TGTGCCAGCAGCCAAGGGTTGGCCAGTCATAGCAATCAGCCCCAGCATTTT.